What follows are 32 T cell receptor beta chains derived from one specimen sequenced in a study of blood T cell repertoires in COVID-19. Some clones are missing from TCRdb's copy, which holds only in-frame ones; the method was immunoSEQ multiplex PCR. The top ten clones hold around 25% of a sample with about 24,000 clones, approximately 87% of them seen once. The sequenced material came from peripheral blood. The receptors come from a human donor with active COVID-19. The donor label of this sample is uncertain.

This clone occurred a few times. V gene TRBV19 combines with J gene TRBJ2-2; TRBD1 matches 9 bases. This CDR3 has 13 amino acids. V shed 8 bases, J shed 4 bases, and the junction held 2 bases outside the gene matches. The germline CDR1 and CDR2 sequences are LNHDA and SQIVND (reference sequence). This CDR3 reads CASRTGVTGELFF. CDR3 DNA sequence: TGTGCCAGTCGGACAGGGGTCACCGGGGAGCTGTTTTTT.

This chain connects TRBV3-1 (or the pseudogene TRBV3-2) to TRBJ2-5, with TRBD1 matching 9 bases. V dropped 7 bases and J dropped 4; count of bases not matched to a gene: 7. CDR1 and CDR2 from the germline V gene are LGHDT and YNNKEL (reference sequence). The CDR3 length is 14 residues. The CDR3 loop reads CASTSGTGPETQYF. The CDR3 DNA reads TGTGCCAGCACCTCCGGGACAGGGCCAGAGACCCAGTACTTC.

The genes are TRBV10-3 and TRBJ1-2, with a possible D match to TRBD1 (5 bases). This CDR3 is 13 amino acids long. CDR1 ENHRY and CDR2 SYGVKD come from the germline V gene. Trimming stripped 4 bases from V and 7 bases from J, with 13 bases between. The CDR3 nucleotides read TGTGCCATCAGTGTTACGGGGACTAGTGGCTACACCTTC. As protein: CAISVTGTSGYTF.

The CDR3 here is CASSLASGTYNEQFF. In DNA, the CDR3 is TGCGCCAGCAGCTTGGCGAGCGGGACCTACAATGAGCAGTTCTTC. The chain uses TRBV5-1 and TRBJ2-1, with 7 bases aligning to TRBD2. Trimming cost V 0 bases and J 2 bases; bases outside gene matches: 2. The CDR3 has 15 amino acids. In germline, CDR1 is SGHRS, CDR2 YFSETQ.

The chain carries TRBV6-2 or TRBV6-3 and TRBJ2-3; 8 bases are a match to TRBD2. Per the germline V gene, CDR1 is MNHEY and CDR2 is SVGEGT. CDR3 size: 16 residues. The V and J ends lost 4 bases and 2 bases, in that order; junction bases with no gene match: 8. The CDR3 here is CASSFHRSGTTDTQYF. CDR3 nucleotides: TGTGCCAGCAGTTTCCACCGTAGCGGGACCACAGATACGCAGTATTTT.

The CDR3 spells CASSNDREGYEQYF. The CDR3 region has the DNA TGTGCCAGCAGCAACGACAGGGAAGGCTACGAGCAGTACTTC. The genes are TRBV7-6 and TRBJ2-7; TRBD1 matches 7 bases. CDR1 and CDR2 from the germline V gene are SGHVS and FNYEAQ. V shed 5 bases and J 3 bases; nucleotides not matched to a gene: 7. CDR3 length: 14 residues.

This chain links TRBV5-4 with TRBJ1-2; 7 nucleotides align to TRBD1. The CDR3 runs to 15 residues. Germline V gives CDR1 SGHNT, CDR2 YYREEE (reference sequence). V lost 4 bases to trimming and J lost 2 bases; unmatched junction nucleotides: 8. This CDR3 is CASSRGAGGNYGYTF. The CDR3 region has the DNA TGTGCCAGCAGCCGAGGCGCAGGGGGGAACTATGGCTACACCTTC.

This clone was found a few times. The rearrangement uses TRBV5-1 and TRBJ1-5; no reliable D call. CDR1 is SGHRS and CDR2 is YFSETQ in the germline V gene. This CDR3 has 14 residues. V was clipped by 4 bases and J by 4 bases, with 12 bases between them. The CDR3 DNA sequence: TGCGCCAGCAGCCCGGATACAGCAAATCAGCCCCAGCATTTT. It specifies CASSPDTANQPQHF. Full variable domain (rest looked up from reference TRBV5-1 and TRBJ1-5): KAGVTQTPRYLIKTRGQQVTLSCSPISGHRSVSWYQQTPGQGLQFLFEYFSETQRNKGNFPGRFSGRQFSNSRSEMNVSTLELGDSALYLCASSPDTANQPQHFGDGTRLSIL.

This CDR3 reads CASSPKARILAKNIQYF. Here the CDR3 DNA reads TGTGCCAGCAGCCCAAAAGCTAGGATACTAGCCAAAAACATTCAGTACTTC. The chain joins TRBV21-1 to TRBJ2-4; TRBD2 reflects the table's D call only, with no check against the DNA. TRBV21-1 is a pseudogene locus. The CDR3 is 17 residues long.

J is TRBJ2-2 and V is TRBV3-1 (or the pseudogene TRBV3-2), with 7 bases aligning to TRBD2. CDR1 is LGHDT, CDR2 YNNKEL, per germline (reference sequence). J lost 0 bases, V lost 4 bases, and 8 bases had no gene match. This CDR3 comprises 17 residues. CDR3 loop: CASSRSWGGTNTGELFF. The CDR3 DNA sequence: TGTGCCAGCAGCCGGTCCTGGGGGGGGACGAACACCGGGGAGCTGTTTTTT.

The rearrangement joins TRBV6-6 to TRBJ2-1; 8 positions match TRBD2. Per the germline V gene, CDR1 is MNHNY and CDR2 is SVGAGI (reference sequence). The length of the CDR3 is 16 residues. Unmatched junction bases numbered 16, after V lost 8 bases and J lost 7 bases. The CDR3 spells CASASTSGTRGNEQFF. CDR3 DNA: TGTGCCAGCGCCAGCACTAGCGGAACCCGAGGGAATGAGCAGTTCTTC.

This chain uses TRBV7-9 with TRBJ2-3; 7 nucleotides match TRBD2. The CDR3 runs 18 residues. Trimming at V came to 7 bases and at J to 3 bases, leaving 19 bases not matched to a gene. Germline V lookup: CDR1 SEHNR, CDR2 FQNEAQ (reference sequence). The CDR3 loop reads CASTTTTIVSGETDTQYF. DNA of the CDR3: TGTGCCAGCACCACGACGACGATCGTCAGCGGGGAAACAGATACGCAGTATTTT.

The chain recombines TRBV5-5 with TRBJ2-3; TRBD1 agrees at 9 bases. The V and J ends lost 2 bases and 2 bases, in that order; junction bases with no gene match: 9. The V gene's germline CDR1 is SGHKS and CDR2 YYEKEE (reference sequence). The CDR3 covers 17 residues. This chain's CDR3 is CASSFPPGTGITDTQYF. The CDR3 nucleotides read TGTGCCAGCAGCTTTCCGCCCGGGACAGGGATCACAGATACGCAGTATTTT.

J is TRBJ2-1 and V is TRBV4-2, with 8 bases fitting TRBD1. This CDR3 has 17 amino acids. Trimming cost V 1 base and J 4 bases; bases outside gene matches: 9. The V gene's germline CDR1 is LGHNA and CDR2 YNFKEQ. Written as DNA, the CDR3 is TGTGCCAGCAGCCAAGCTGGCCGGACAGGGCTTTACAATGAGCAGTTCTTC. Its translation: CASSQAGRTGLYNEQFF.

A few counts support this clone. The rearrangement links TRBV27 to TRBJ2-4, with TRBD2 matching 9 bases. Germline trimming cut 2 bases from V and 0 bases from J; bases unmatched to any gene: 8. CDR3 length equals 18 residues. From germline, CDR1 is MNHEY and CDR2 SMNVEV (reference sequence). CDR3 bases: TGTGCCAGCAGTTTAGGCGGGAGGGCCGCCGGAGCCAAAAACATTCAGTACTTC. Its protein product is CASSLGGRAAGAKNIQYF.

This clone came up once. The rearrangement joins TRBV2 to TRBJ2-7; D gene unclear. Germline-derived CDR1 and CDR2 are SNHLY and FYNNEI. Trimming stripped 1 base from V and 3 bases from J, with 7 bases between. CDR3 length equals 13 residues. The CDR3 DNA sequence: TGTGCCAGCAGTGAAGTACTCAACTACGAGCAGTACTTC. Translation: CASSEVLNYEQYF.

This chain connects TRBV7-9 to TRBJ1-4, with 10 nucleotides matching TRBD1. J was trimmed by 8 bases and V by 5 bases; bases with no gene match: 8. The CDR3 length is 15 residues. Germline V gene data show CDR1 as SEHNR and CDR2 as FQNEAQ (reference sequence). Here the CDR3 DNA reads TGTGCCAGCAGCAACCGGGACAGGGGTGAAGAAAAACTGTTTTTT. This codes for CASSNRDRGEEKLFF.

CDR3 sequence reads: CASSQDLGTAPSQYF. In DNA form, the CDR3 reads TGTGCCAGCAGCCAAGATCTGGGGACAGCCCCGTCGCAGTACTTC. The rearrangement uses TRBV4-2 and TRBJ2-7; 7 bases align to TRBD1. The CDR3 runs 15 residues. Germline CDR1 is LGHNA and CDR2 is YNFKEQ. J lost 9 bases, V lost 0 bases, and 11 bases had no gene match.

The CDR3, as DNA: TGTGCCAGCAGCTTGGAGCAGGTTAGCTCCTACGAGCAGTACTTC. This translates into CASSLEQVSSYEQYF. The chain joins TRBV5-5 to TRBJ2-7; D is undetermined. Trimming removed 0 bases from V and 0 bases from J, with 10 bases in between. CDR1 and CDR2 (germline): SGHKS, YYEKEE (reference sequence). This CDR3 is built from 15 residues. The full variable domain, with the rest looked up from reference TRBV5-5 and TRBJ2-7, is DAGVTQSPTHLIKTRGQQVTLRCSPISGHKSVSWYQQVLGQGPQFIFQYYEKEERGRGNFPDRFSARQFPNYSSELNVNALLLGDSALYLCASSLEQVSSYEQYFGPGTRLTVT.

This clone was observed once. The chain employs TRBV29-1 and TRBJ1-1, with D possibly being TRBD1 (6 bases). CDR1 is SQVTM and CDR2 is ANQGSEA in the germline V gene. The CDR3 has 13 residues. Trimming stripped 4 bases from V and 10 bases from J, with 19 bases between. The CDR3 sequence is CSVGGSGTPGAFF. CDR3 DNA sequence: TGCAGCGTTGGGGGGAGCGGGACACCCGGAGCTTTCTTT. Using reference TRBV29-1 and TRBJ1-1 for the parts outside the CDR3, the full variable domain is SAVISQKPSRDICQRGTSLTIQCQVDSQVTMMFWYRQQPGQSLTLIATANQGSEATYESGFVIDKFPISRPNLTFSTLTVSNMSPEDSSIYLCSVGGSGTPGAFFGQGTRLTVV.

This chain links TRBV30 with TRBJ1-1; D is perhaps TRBD1 (6 bases). The length of the CDR3 is 11 residues. Germline loops: CDR1 GTSNPN, CDR2 SVGIG (reference sequence). The ends were cut back, 3 bases at V and 11 bases at J, with 13 bases in the middle. As DNA, the CDR3 is TGTGCCTGGAGCGGACAGAATACGGCTTTCTTT. It codes for CAWSGQNTAFF.

V and J are TRBV2 and TRBJ2-1; possibly TRBD2 for D (6 bases). Germline-derived CDR1 and CDR2 are SNHLY and FYNNEI. The CDR3 loop spans 15 amino acids. V was cut by 0 bases and J by 10 bases, with 16 bases left in between. The CDR3 nucleotides are TGTGCCAGCAGTGAAGCGCTTCGGGGACTGGTCGAGCAGTTCTTC. Its translation: CASSEALRGLVEQFF.

This clone was detected only a few times. The gene calls are TRBV10-3 and TRBJ2-3; tentatively, D is TRBD2 (5 bases). The CDR3 runs to 15 residues. Looked up from germline, CDR1 is ENHRY and CDR2 is SYGVKD. V was shortened by 3 bases and J by 1 base, with 11 bases between the two germline ends. CDR3 DNA sequence: TGTGCCATCAGTGACGTAACTAGTGGCACAGATACGCAGTATTTT. This encodes CAISDVTSGTDTQYF.

The chain combines TRBV5-6 with TRBJ2-3; 13 bases map to TRBD2. V trimming: 4 bases; J trimming: 2 bases; junction bases outside the gene matches: 7. CDR3 length: 17 residues. Germline V gene sequence: CDR1 SGHDT, CDR2 YYEEEE. The CDR3 DNA sequence: TGTGCCAGCAGCCCCCTCGGGACTAGCGGGGACACAGATACGCAGTATTTT. Its translation is CASSPLGTSGDTDTQYF.

The chain couples TRBV19 to TRBJ1-1, with TRBD1 as a possible D gene (5 bases). The CDR3 is 14 residues long. V was cut by 1 base and J by 4 bases, with 10 bases left in between. CDR1 is LNHDA and CDR2 is SQIVND in the germline V gene (reference sequence). The CDR3 sequence is CASSIGTGSTEAFF. The CDR3 region has the DNA TGTGCCAGTAGTATAGGCACAGGAAGCACTGAAGCTTTCTTT.

The chain links TRBV28 to TRBJ2-5; D perhaps matches TRBD2 (5 bases). The germline V gene has CDR1 MDHEN and CDR2 SYDVKM. V was shortened by 6 bases and J by 5 bases, with 16 bases between the two germline ends. The CDR3 spans 14 residues. CDR3 loop: CASSQTNSLETQYF. In DNA, the CDR3 is TGTGCCAGCAGCCAGACTAATAGTTTGGAGACCCAGTACTTC.

V usage is TRBV5-1 and J usage is TRBJ2-3, with 9 bases lining up with TRBD2. V lost 2 bases and J lost 2; bases outside the gene matches: 3. This CDR3 has 15 amino acids. CDR1 and CDR2 from the germline V gene are SGHRS and YFSETQ. The CDR3 bases are TGCGCCAGCAGCTTTAGCGGGAGATTCACAGATACGCAGTATTTT. The encoded protein is CASSFSGRFTDTQYF.

The chain recombines TRBV7-6 with TRBJ1-1, with a weak D call TRBD1 (6 bases). The V and J ends lost 5 bases and 0 bases respectively, with 16 bases between them. This CDR3 comprises 16 residues. Looked up from germline, CDR1 is SGHVS and CDR2 is FNYEAQ. The CDR3 sequence is CASSPETGPLNTEAFF. CDR3 sequence (DNA): TGTGCCAGCAGCCCTGAGACAGGTCCTTTGAACACTGAAGCTTTCTTT.

The V and J genes are TRBV6-5 and TRBJ1-1; D is ambiguous. Germline-derived CDR1 and CDR2 are MNHEY and SVGAGI. Trimming removed 0 bases at V and 0 bases at J, with 5 bases between. This CDR3 has 14 residues. The CDR3 reads CASSYSEMNTEAFF. The CDR3 DNA follows: TGTGCCAGCAGTTACTCGGAGATGAACACTGAAGCTTTCTTT.

V and J are TRBV4-1 and TRBJ2-5; D might be TRBD1 (5 bases). Germline-derived CDR1 and CDR2 are MGHRA and YSYEKL. The CDR3 extends over 18 amino acids. V was pared by 4 bases and J by 0 bases, with 21 bases between. CDR3 loop: CASSRDQFQGADQETQYF. CDR3 nucleotide sequence: TGCGCCAGCAGCCGCGATCAATTCCAGGGTGCCGACCAAGAGACCCAGTACTTC.

V usage is TRBV5-6 and J usage is TRBJ2-3; D is uncertain. The CDR3 sequence is 13 residues long. Germline V gives CDR1 SGHDT, CDR2 YYEEEE. Trimming cost V 2 bases and J 5 bases, with 9 bases left between them. The CDR3 spells CASSFQYGDTQYF. The CDR3 nucleotides are TGTGCCAGCAGCTTTCAGTATGGAGATACGCAGTATTTT.

J is TRBJ2-1 and V is TRBV28; no reliable D call. The CDR3 is 14 amino acids. CDR1 is MDHEN, CDR2 SYDVKM, per germline. Trimming shortened V by 7 bases and J by 8 bases, and 18 bases separated the two germline ends. The CDR3 sequence is CASTPGSFLDEQFF. CDR3 bases: TGTGCCAGCACCCCAGGCAGTTTCCTCGATGAGCAGTTCTTC. Full variable domain (remainder filled in from reference TRBV28 and TRBJ2-1): DVKVTQSSRYLVKRTGEKVFLECVQDMDHENMFWYRQDPGLGLRLIYFSYDVKMKEKGDIPEGYSVSREKKERFSLILESASTNQTSMYLCASTPGSFLDEQFFGPGTRLTVL.